Presented here are 21 T cell receptor beta chains from one specimen sequenced in a study of beta chain features in type 1 diabetes. These receptors' targets are unknown. Study results and limitations: All four CD4+ subsets from Type 1 diabetes patients carried moderately but significantly shorter TCRB CDR3s.

Sequencing targeted expressed TCRB transcripts, as all isolated RNA had been reverse transcribed. Repertoires were generated with immunoSEQ multiplex PCR, while TCRdb's copy carries only in-frame clones and drops some. The table lists 500,000 to 850,000 clones, around 15% of them singletons. What was sequenced was naive CD4+ T cells from blood. The receptors shown here come from a man aged 18 to 29 with type 1 diabetes.

This clone has more than one count but fewer than ten. The chain employs TRBV30 and TRBJ1-3, with D possibly matching TRBD1 (5 bases). The CDR3 spans 14 residues. The germline CDR1 and CDR2 sequences are GTSNPN and SVGIG (reference sequence). Between the trimmed V and J ends, which lost 1 base and 4 bases, there was a span of 11 bases. CDR3 residues: CAWSDKGTGNTIYF. CDR3 DNA: TGTGCCTGGAGTGATAAGGGGACGGGAAACACCATATATTTT. Filled out from reference TRBV30 and TRBJ1-3, the complete variable domain reads SQTIHQWPATLVQPVGSPLSLECTVEGTSNPNLYWYRQAAGRGLQLLFYSVGIGQISSEVPQNLSASRPQDRQFILSSKKLLLSDSGFYLCAWSDKGTGNTIYFGEGSWLTVV.

The rearrangement joins TRBV2 to TRBJ1-5; D remains unclear. The germline gives CDR1 SNHLY, CDR2 FYNNEI. The CDR3 loop spans 13 amino acids. V was cut by 1 base and J by 8 bases, with 9 bases left in between. This CDR3 reads CASSEDREKPQHF. For the CDR3, the DNA is TGTGCCAGCAGTGAAGATAGGGAAAAGCCCCAGCATTTT.

In its sample, this clone was seen a few times. The chain uses TRBV25-1 and TRBJ1-1; D is uncertain. The CDR3 loop spans 12 amino acids. Germline V gene data show CDR1 as MGHDK and CDR2 as SYGVNS. Trimming shortened V by 2 bases and J by 7 bases, and 8 bases separated the two germline ends. The CDR3 bases are TGTGCCAGCAGTGAAAATTTGGTTGAAGCTTTCTTT. It is translated as CASSENLVEAFF.

This rearrangement joins TRBV14 to TRBJ2-3, with D possibly being TRBD1 or TRBD2 (5 bases each). The germline gives CDR1 SGHDN, CDR2 FVKESK. V gave up 6 bases and J gave up 5 bases, with 12 bases separating them. CDR3 length: 13 amino acids. In nucleotides, the CDR3 is TGTGCCAGCAGTAGAACAGGACTAGATACGCAGTATTTT. Encoded protein: CASSRTGLDTQYF.

V gene TRBV5-1 combines with J gene TRBJ2-5, with D tentatively TRBD1 or TRBD2 (5 bases each). Trimming took off 2 bases at V and 10 bases at J, with 12 bases between the two ends. Germline loops: CDR1 SGHRS, CDR2 YFSETQ. This CDR3 is built from 12 residues. Here the CDR3 reads CASSLPGPHQYF. CDR3 in DNA: TGCGCCAGCAGCTTACCGGGACCCCACCAGTACTTC.

The chain joins TRBV5-1 to TRBJ2-3, with TRBD2 matching over 7 bases. The CDR3 loop spans 17 amino acids. Germline trimming cut 7 bases from V and 0 bases from J; bases unmatched to any gene: 14. The V gene's germline CDR1 is SGHRS and CDR2 YFSETQ. The CDR3 region is CASAWGGSSTSTDTQYF. For the CDR3, the DNA is TGCGCCAGCGCCTGGGGAGGGTCCAGTACTAGCACAGATACGCAGTATTTT.

The genes are TRBV5-1 and TRBJ2-1; 7 bases align to TRBD2. Trimming took 4 bases from V and 2 from J; bases not matched to a gene: 3. CDR1 is SGHRS, CDR2 YFSETQ, per germline. The CDR3 length is 14 residues. The CDR3 coding sequence is TGCGCCAGCAGCCATGGGGGGGCCTACAATGAGCAGTTCTTC. Translation: CASSHGGAYNEQFF. The full variable domain, in which reference TRBV5-1 and TRBJ2-1 provide the parts outside the CDR3, is KAGVTQTPRYLIKTRGQQVTLSCSPISGHRSVSWYQQTPGQGLQFLFEYFSETQRNKGNFPGRFSGRQFSNSRSEMNVSTLELGDSALYLCASSHGGAYNEQFFGPGTRLTVL.

In its sample, this clone was seen a few times. The chain has TRBV7-2 and TRBJ2-7; perhaps TRBD2 as D (5 bases). Germline V gene lookup returns CDR1 SGHTA and CDR2 FQGNSA. V was shortened by 5 bases and J by 2 bases, with 10 bases between the two germline ends. This CDR3 has 13 amino acids. The CDR3 region is CASSISGAYEQYF. The CDR3 coding sequence is TGTGCCAGCAGCATCTCCGGGGCCTACGAGCAGTACTTC.

The sample holds a few counts of this clone. The V gene is TRBV14, the J gene TRBJ2-7, with D tentatively TRBD1 (6 bases). This CDR3 has 13 residues. V was cut by 4 bases and J by 1 base, with 8 bases left in between. CDR1 and CDR2 (germline): SGHDN, FVKESK. CDR3 amino acids: CASSRTGSYEQYF. In nucleotides, the CDR3 is TGTGCCAGCAGCCGCACAGGGTCCTACGAGCAGTACTTC.

This clone was seen a handful of times. The genes are TRBV7-8 and TRBJ2-1; 12 bases align to TRBD1. V dropped 5 bases and J dropped 4; count of bases not matched to a gene: 9. There are 17 residues in the CDR3. Germline V gene data show CDR1 as SGHVS and CDR2 as FQNEAQ. The CDR3 protein is CASSATWDRGPYNEQFF. The CDR3 DNA reads TGTGCCAGCAGCGCAACCTGGGACAGGGGGCCTTACAATGAGCAGTTCTTC.

The chain employs TRBV7-2 and TRBJ1-5, with D perhaps matching TRBD1 (5 bases). Germline V CDR1 and CDR2: SGHTA, FQGNSA. V lost 5 bases and J lost 0, with 11 bases in between. CDR3 length: 15 amino acids. CDR3 in DNA: TGTGCCAGCAGCCAAGACAGATATAGCAATCAGCCCCAGCATTTT. This translates into CASSQDRYSNQPQHF.

The chain joins TRBV10-3 to TRBJ2-2, with 12 bases lining up with TRBD2. The V and J ends lost 8 bases and 6 bases, in that order; junction bases with no gene match: 4. Germline-derived CDR1 and CDR2 are ENHRY and SYGVKD. This CDR3 is built from 14 residues. The CDR3 coding sequence is TGTGCCATCCGGCTAGCGGGAGGGGCCGGGGAGCTGTTTTTT. Encoded protein: CAIRLAGGAGELFF.

In its sample, this clone was seen a few times. This chain joins TRBV7-9 and TRBJ1-2, with D hard to call. V shed 3 bases and J shed 8 bases, with 10 bases lying between them. CDR3 length: 12 residues. Germline loops: CDR1 SEHNR, CDR2 FQNEAQ (reference sequence). The CDR3 nucleotides are TGTGCCAGCAGCTTGGGCCCTGGGGGCTACACCTTC. Its translation: CASSLGPGGYTF. The variable domain in full, with the rest retrieved from reference TRBV7-9 and TRBJ1-2, is DTGVSQNPRHKITKRGQNVTFRCDPISEHNRLYWYRQTLGQGPEFLTYFQNEAQLEKSRLLSDRFSAERPKGSFSTLEIQRTEQGDSAMYLCASSLGPGGYTFGSGTRLTVV.

The rearrangement uses TRBV6-6 and TRBJ2-5; 7 positions match TRBD1. The CDR3 has 13 amino acids. Germline lookup yields CDR1 MNHNY and CDR2 SVGAGI (reference sequence). The V gene end was trimmed by 5 bases and the J gene end by 5 bases; junction bases not matched to a gene: 5. The CDR3 DNA reads TGTGCCAGCAGTCCCGGGACAGCGGAGACCCAGTACTTC. As protein: CASSPGTAETQYF.

This clone has just a few counts. This chain joins TRBV28 and TRBJ2-7; D may be TRBD1 (5 bases). This CDR3 comprises 17 residues. V lost 3 bases to trimming and J lost 3 bases, with 21 bases between them. Germline-derived CDR1 and CDR2 are MDHEN and SYDVKM. The CDR3 loop is CASSFEQERSLNYEQYF. The CDR3 DNA reads as TGTGCCAGCAGTTTCGAACAGGAACGTTCCCTAAACTACGAGCAGTACTTC.

The chain carries TRBV18 and TRBJ1-1; no clear D. Trimming took 2 bases from V and 2 from J, leaving 9 bases between them. The V gene's germline CDR1 is KGHSH and CDR2 LQKENI. The CDR3 has 14 residues. CDR3: CASSPNNRNTEAFF. CDR3 nucleotide sequence: TGTGCCAGCTCACCAAATAACAGAAACACTGAAGCTTTCTTT.

The rearrangement joins TRBV7-2 to TRBJ2-3; tentatively, D is TRBD2 (5 bases). V was shortened by 5 bases and J by 10 bases, with 13 bases between the two germline ends. Germline-derived CDR1 and CDR2 are SGHTA and FQGNSA. The CDR3 loop spans 12 amino acids. The CDR3 DNA sequence: TGTGCCAGCAGCCCGGACTTGCATCCGCAGTATTTT. This gives the protein CASSPDLHPQYF.

This clone was detected a few times. The CDR3 DNA reads as TGTGCCAGCTCACACGCCGGGACCGACGCAGATACGCAGTATTTT. Translating it yields CASSHAGTDADTQYF. The rearrangement links TRBV18 to TRBJ2-3; D may match TRBD1 or TRBD2 (5 bases each). V shed 4 bases and J shed 4 bases, with 15 bases lying between them. This CDR3 spans 15 amino acids. In germline, CDR1 is KGHSH, CDR2 LQKENI.

This clone showed up just a few times. The chain carries TRBV19 and TRBJ2-3; the D gene is possibly TRBD2 (6 bases). Trimming cost V 6 bases and J 4 bases, with 23 bases left between them. CDR1 and CDR2 from the germline V gene are LNHDA and SQIVND (reference sequence). This CDR3 spans 17 amino acids. Here the CDR3 reads CASSAGPLARAADTQYF. In nucleotides, the CDR3 is TGTGCCAGTAGCGCCGGACCCCTAGCGAGGGCAGCAGATACGCAGTATTTT.

The chain carries TRBV30 and TRBJ2-4; the D gene is possibly TRBD2 (6 bases). The V end lost 3 bases, the J end lost 0 bases, and 21 bases lay between the germline ends. CDR1 and CDR2 (germline): GTSNPN, SVGIG (reference sequence). This CDR3 is built from 18 residues. The CDR3 is CAWSPGLFGALAKNIQYF. The CDR3 DNA sequence: TGTGCCTGGAGCCCGGGACTTTTTGGTGCGCTAGCCAAAAACATTCAGTACTTC.

V usage is TRBV29-1 and J usage is TRBJ2-3; D remains ambiguous. The CDR3 runs to 12 residues. V was shortened by 7 bases and J by 4 bases, with 12 bases between the two germline ends. Germline V CDR1 and CDR2: SQVTM, ANQGSEA. The CDR3 sequence: CSAVTPADTQYF. The CDR3 DNA reads as TGCAGCGCTGTGACCCCAGCAGATACGCAGTATTTT.